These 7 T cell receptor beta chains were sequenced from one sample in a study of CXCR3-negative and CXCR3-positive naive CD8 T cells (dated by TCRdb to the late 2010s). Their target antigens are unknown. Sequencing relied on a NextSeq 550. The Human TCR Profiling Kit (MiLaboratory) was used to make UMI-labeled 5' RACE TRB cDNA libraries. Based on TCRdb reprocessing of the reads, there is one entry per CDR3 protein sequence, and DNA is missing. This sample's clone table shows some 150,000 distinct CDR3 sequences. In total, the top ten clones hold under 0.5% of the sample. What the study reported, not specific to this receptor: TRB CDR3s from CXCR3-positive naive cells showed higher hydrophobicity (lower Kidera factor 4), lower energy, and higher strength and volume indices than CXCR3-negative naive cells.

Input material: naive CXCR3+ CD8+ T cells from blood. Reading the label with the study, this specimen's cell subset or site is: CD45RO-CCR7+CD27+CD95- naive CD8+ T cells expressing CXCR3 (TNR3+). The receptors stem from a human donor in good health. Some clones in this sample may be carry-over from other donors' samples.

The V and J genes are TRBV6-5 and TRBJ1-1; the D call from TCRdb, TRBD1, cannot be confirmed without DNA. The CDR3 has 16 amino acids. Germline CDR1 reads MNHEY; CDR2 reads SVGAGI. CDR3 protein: CASSLGTGGTRTEAFF.

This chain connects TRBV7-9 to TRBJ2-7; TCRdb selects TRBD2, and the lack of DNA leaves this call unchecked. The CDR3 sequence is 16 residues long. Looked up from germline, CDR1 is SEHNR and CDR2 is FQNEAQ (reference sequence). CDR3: CASSPLTSGGGNEQYF.

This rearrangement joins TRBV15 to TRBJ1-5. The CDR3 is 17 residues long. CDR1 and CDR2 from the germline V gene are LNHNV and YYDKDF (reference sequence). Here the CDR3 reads CATSRDRKEYSNQPQHF. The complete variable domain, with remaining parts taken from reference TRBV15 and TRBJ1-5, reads DAMVIQNPRYQVTQFGKPVTLSCSQTLNHNVMYWYQQKSSQAPKLLFHYYDKDFNNEADTPDNFQSRRPNTSFCFLDIRSPGLGDTAMYLCATSRDRKEYSNQPQHFGDGTRLSIL.

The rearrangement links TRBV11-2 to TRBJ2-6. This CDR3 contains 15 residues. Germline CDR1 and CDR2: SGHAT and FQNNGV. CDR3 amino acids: CASRGMWDGANVLTF.

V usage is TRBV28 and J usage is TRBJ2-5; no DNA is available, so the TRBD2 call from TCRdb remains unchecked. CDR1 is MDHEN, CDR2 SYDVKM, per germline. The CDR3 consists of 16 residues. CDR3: CASSFPSSGSGETQYF.

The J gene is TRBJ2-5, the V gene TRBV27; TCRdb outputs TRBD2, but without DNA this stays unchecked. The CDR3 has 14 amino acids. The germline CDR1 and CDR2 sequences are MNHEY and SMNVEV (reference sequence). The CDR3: CASSSKTSGETQYF.

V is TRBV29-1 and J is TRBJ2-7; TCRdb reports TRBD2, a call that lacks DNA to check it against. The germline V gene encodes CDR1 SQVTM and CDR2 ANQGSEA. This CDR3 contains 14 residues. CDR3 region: CSVVLKGNSYEQYF.